The clone carrying this T cell receptor (beta chain) was picked up one time. The time point: pre-treatment baseline. Blood was drawn before treatment and at week 3 after checkpoint blockade. Trimming stripped 5 bases from V and 2 bases from J, with 10 bases between. This CDR3 has 13 amino acids. Germline CDR1 SGHTA, CDR2 FQGTGA. The assay received all extracted DNA from sorted CD8+ subsets. Assay used: immunoSEQ multiplex PCR; TCRdb lists only in-frame clones, some missing. Here the sample spans roughly 1,500 clones, around 63% being singletons. This sample is part of a study of blood T cell dynamics during melanoma immunotherapy.

The chain carries TRBV7-3 and TRBJ2-7, with D perhaps given as TRBD1 or TRBD2 (6 bases each). The source of this sequence is a human donor with melanoma. Sequences were derived from central memory CD8+ T cells from blood, sampled from a patient treated with checkpoint blockade. CDR3 loop: CASSGGDTYEQYF. The DNA for the CDR3 is TGTGCCAGCAGCGGAGGGGACACCTACGAGCAGTACTTC.